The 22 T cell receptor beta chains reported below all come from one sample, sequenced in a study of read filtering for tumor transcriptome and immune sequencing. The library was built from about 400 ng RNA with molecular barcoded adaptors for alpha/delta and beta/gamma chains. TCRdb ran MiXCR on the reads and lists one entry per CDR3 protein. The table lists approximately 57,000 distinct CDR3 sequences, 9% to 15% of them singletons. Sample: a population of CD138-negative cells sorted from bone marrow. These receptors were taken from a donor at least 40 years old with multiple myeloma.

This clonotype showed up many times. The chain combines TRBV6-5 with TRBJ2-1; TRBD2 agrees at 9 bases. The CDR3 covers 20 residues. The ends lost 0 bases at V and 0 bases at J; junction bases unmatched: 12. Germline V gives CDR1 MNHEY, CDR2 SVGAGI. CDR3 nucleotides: TGTGCCAGCAGTTACTCGGTTTTCGCGGGGGGGCGCCGCTCCTACAATGAGCAGTTCTTC. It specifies CASSYSVFAGGRRSYNEQFF.

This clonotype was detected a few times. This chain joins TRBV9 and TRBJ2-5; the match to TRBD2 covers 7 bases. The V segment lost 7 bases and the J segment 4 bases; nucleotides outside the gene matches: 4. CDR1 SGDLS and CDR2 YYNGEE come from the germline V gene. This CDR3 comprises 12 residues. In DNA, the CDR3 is TGTGCCAGCCGTGGGAGGGGAGAGACCCAGTACTTC. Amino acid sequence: CASRGRGETQYF.

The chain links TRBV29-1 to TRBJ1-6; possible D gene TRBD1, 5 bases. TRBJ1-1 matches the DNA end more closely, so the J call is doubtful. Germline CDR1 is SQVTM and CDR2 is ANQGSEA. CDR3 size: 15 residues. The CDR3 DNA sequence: TGCAGCGTTGAAGACGACGGACGGGGGGGTGGGTTGGCTTTCTTT. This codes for CSVEDDGRGGGLAFF.

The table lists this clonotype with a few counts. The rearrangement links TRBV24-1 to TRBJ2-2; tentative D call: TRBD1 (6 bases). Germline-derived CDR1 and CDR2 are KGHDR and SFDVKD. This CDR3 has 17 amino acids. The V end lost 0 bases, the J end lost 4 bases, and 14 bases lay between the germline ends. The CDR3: CATSDLGFQGSTGELFF. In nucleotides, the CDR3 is TGTGCCACCAGTGATTTGGGGTTTCAGGGGAGCACCGGGGAGCTGTTTTTT.

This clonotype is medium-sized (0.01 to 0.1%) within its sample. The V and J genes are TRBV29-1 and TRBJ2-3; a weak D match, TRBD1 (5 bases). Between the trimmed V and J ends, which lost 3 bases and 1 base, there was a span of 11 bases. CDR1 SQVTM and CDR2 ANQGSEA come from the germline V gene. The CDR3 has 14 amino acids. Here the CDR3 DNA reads TGCAGCGTTGATAGGCCACAGGGCACAGATACGCAGTATTTT. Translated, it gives CSVDRPQGTDTQYF.

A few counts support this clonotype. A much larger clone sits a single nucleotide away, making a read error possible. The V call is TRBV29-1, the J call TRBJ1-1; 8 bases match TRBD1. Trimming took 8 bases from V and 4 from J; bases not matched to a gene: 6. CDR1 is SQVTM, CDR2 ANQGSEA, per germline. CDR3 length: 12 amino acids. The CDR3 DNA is TGCAGCATGCGAGGGACAGGCACTGAAGCTTTCTTT. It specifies CSMRGTGTEAFF.

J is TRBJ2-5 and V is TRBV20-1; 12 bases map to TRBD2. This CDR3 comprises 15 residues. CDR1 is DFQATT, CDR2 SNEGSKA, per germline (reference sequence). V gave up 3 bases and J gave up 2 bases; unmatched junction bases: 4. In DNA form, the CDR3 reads TGCAGTGCTAGCGATACTAGCGGGGGGCAAGAGACCCAGTACTTC. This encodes CSASDTSGGQETQYF.

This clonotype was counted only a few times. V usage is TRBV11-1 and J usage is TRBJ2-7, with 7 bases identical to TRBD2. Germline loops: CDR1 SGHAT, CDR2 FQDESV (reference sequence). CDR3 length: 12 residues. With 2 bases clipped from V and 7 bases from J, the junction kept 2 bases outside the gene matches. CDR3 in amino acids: CASSLSGIEQYF. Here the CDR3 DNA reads TGTGCCAGCAGCTTAAGCGGGATTGAGCAGTACTTC. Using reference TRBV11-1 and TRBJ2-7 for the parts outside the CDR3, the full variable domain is EAEVAQSPRYKITEKSQAVAFWCDPISGHATLYWYRQILGQGPELLVQFQDESVVDDSQLPKDRFSAERLKGVDSTLKIQPAELGDSAMYLCASSLSGIEQYFGPGTRLTVT.

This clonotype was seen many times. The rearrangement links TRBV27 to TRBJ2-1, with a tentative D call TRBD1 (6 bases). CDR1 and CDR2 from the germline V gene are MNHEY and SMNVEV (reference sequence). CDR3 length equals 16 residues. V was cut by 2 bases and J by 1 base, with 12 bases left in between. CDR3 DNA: TGTGCCAGCAGTTTACCTATCAGGGGTTCCTACAATGAGCAGTTCTTC. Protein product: CASSLPIRGSYNEQFF.

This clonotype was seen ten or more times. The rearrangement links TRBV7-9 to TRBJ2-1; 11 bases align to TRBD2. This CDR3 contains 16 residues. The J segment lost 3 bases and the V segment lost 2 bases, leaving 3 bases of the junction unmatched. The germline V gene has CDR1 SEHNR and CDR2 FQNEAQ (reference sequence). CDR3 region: CASSLPGTSGYNEQFF. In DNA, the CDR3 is TGTGCCAGCAGCTTACCTGGGACTAGCGGCTACAATGAGCAGTTCTTC. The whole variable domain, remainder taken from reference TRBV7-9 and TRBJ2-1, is DTGVSQNPRHKITKRGQNVTFRCDPISEHNRLYWYRQTLGQGPEFLTYFQNEAQLEKSRLLSDRFSAERPKGSFSTLEIQRTEQGDSAMYLCASSLPGTSGYNEQFFGPGTRLTVL.

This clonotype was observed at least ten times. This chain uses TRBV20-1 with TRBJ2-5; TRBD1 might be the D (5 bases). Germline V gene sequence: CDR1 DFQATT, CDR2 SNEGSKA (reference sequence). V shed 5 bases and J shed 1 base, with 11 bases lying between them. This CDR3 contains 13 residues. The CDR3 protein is CSAGAGPQETQYF. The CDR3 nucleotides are TGCAGTGCTGGGGCAGGGCCCCAAGAGACCCAGTACTTC.

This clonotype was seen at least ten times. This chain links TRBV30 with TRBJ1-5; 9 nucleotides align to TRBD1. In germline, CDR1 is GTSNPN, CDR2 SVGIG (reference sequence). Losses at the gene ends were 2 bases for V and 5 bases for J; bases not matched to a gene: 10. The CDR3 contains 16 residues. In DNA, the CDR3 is TGTGCCTGGAGTTCACGGGACAGGGCCCTTTATCAGCCCCAGCATTTT. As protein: CAWSSRDRALYQPQHF.

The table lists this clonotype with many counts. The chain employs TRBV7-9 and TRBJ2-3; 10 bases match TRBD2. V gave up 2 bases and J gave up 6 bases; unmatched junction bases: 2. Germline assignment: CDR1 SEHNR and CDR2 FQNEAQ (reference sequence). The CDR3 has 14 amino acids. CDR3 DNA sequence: TGTGCCAGCAGCTTACCACTAGCGGGGGATACGCAGTATTTT. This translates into CASSLPLAGDTQYF.

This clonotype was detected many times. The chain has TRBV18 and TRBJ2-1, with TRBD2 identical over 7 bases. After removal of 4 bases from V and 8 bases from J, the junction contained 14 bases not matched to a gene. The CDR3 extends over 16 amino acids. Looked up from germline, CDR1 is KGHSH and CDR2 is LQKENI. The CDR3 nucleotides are TGTGCCAGCTCACGGGGCTGGGGGAGCGGGGAGCATGAGCAGTTCTTC. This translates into CASSRGWGSGEHEQFF.

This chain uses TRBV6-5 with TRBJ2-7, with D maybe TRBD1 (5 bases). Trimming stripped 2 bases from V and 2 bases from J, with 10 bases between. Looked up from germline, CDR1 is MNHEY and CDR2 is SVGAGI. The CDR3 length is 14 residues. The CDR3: CASSYGRGAYEQYF. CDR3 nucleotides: TGTGCCAGCAGTTACGGAAGGGGCGCCTACGAGCAGTACTTC.

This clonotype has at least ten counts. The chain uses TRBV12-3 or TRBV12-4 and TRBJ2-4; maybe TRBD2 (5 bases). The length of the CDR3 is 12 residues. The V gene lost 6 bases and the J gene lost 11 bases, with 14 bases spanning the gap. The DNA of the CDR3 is TGTGCCAGCAGCCTACTTTCGGGGTTTCAGTACTTC. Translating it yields CASSLLSGFQYF.

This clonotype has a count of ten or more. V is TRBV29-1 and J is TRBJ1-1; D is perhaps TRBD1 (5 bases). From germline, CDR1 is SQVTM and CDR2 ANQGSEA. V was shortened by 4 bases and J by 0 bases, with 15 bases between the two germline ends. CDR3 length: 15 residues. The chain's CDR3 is CSVADGWGMNTEAFF. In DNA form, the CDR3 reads TGCAGCGTTGCAGACGGCTGGGGGATGAACACTGAAGCTTTCTTT.

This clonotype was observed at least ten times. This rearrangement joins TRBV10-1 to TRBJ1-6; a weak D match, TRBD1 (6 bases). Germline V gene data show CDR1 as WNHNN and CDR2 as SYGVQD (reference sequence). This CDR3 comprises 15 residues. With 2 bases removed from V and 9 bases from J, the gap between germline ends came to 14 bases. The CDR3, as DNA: TGCGCCAGCAGTGAGCTCGAGGGGGGCCTTTCACCCCTCCACTTT. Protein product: CASSELEGGLSPLHF.

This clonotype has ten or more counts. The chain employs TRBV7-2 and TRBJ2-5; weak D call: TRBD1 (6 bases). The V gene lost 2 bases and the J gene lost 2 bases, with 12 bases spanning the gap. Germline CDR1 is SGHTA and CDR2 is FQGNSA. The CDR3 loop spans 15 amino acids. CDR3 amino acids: CASSLFTGPQETQYF. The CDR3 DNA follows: TGTGCCAGCAGCTTATTTACAGGGCCACAAGAGACCCAGTACTTC.

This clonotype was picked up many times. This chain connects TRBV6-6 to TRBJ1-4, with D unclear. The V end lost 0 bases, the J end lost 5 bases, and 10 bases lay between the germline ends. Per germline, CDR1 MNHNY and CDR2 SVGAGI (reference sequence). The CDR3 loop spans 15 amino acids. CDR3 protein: CASSYSSTVNEKLFF. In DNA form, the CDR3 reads TGTGCCAGCAGTTACTCTTCAACCGTCAATGAAAAACTGTTTTTT.

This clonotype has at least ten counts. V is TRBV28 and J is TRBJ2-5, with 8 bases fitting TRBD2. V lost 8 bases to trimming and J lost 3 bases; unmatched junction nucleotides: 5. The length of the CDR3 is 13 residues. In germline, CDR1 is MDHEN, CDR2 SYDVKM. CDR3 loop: CASQKAGEETQYF. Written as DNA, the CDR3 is TGTGCCAGCCAAAAAGCGGGGGAAGAGACCCAGTACTTC.

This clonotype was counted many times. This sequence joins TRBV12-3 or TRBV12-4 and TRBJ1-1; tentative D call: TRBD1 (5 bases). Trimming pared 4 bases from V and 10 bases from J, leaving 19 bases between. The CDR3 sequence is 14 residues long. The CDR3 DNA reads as TGTGCCAGCAGTTCCCAGACCCAGGGTTTAGGAGCTTTCTTT. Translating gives CASSSQTQGLGAFF.